This TCR beta chain was identified during a study of T cell repertoires in cytomegalovirus infection. Study-wide background: It was recently identified HLA-C-restricted and well-studied HLA-B-restricted CMV epitopes that the study used. From public TCR beta signatures came an indication of both CMV infection and matching HLA type. Study results and limitations: The cumulative frequency of public TCR beta families identified carriers of CMV plus the relevant HLA. Predominance within the ex vivo response was attributable to HLA-C-restricted CMV-specific TCR beta clonotypes.

Trimming shortened V by 2 bases and J by 0 bases, and 1 base separated the two germline ends. CDR3 length: 11 residues. Germline CDR1 and CDR2: GTSNPN and SVGIG (reference sequence). Each CDR3 protein gets one entry after TCRdb re-called the reads with MiXCR. This table holds some 46,000 distinct CDR3 sequences, roughly 19% found once. This clonotype was counted between two and nine times. Its target is not known. The V and J genes are TRBV30 and TRBJ1-1; D is uncertain. The receptor was derived from a human donor in good health (CMV status not recorded). Some clones in this sample may be carry-over from other donors' samples. The sample consisted of CD8+ T cells from cultured PBMCs, taken from culture after CMV antigen stimulation. The CDR3 here is CAWSLNTEAFF. The DNA of the CDR3 is TGTGCCTGGAGTTTGAACACTGAAGCTTTCTTT.